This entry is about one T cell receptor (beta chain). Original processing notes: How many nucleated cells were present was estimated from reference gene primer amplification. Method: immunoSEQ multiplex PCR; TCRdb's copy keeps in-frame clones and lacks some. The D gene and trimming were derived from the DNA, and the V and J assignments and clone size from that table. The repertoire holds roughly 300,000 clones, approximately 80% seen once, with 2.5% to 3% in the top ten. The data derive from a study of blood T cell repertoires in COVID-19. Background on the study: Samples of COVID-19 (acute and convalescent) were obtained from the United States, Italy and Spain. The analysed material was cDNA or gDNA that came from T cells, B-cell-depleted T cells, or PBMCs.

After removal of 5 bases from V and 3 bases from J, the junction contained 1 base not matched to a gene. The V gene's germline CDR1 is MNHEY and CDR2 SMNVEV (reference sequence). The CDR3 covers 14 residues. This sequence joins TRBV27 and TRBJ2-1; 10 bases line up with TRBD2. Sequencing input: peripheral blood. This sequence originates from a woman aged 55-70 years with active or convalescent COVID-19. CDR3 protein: CASSTSGVYNEQFF. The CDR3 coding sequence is TGTGCCAGCAGTACTAGCGGGGTCTACAATGAGCAGTTCTTC.